The clone carrying this TCR beta chain turned up a few times. Its antigen is still unknown. Peripheral blood from each donor was collected in a volume of 8 to 10 milliliters. This sample was taken from a study of blood T cells in healthy people across ages. Study observations and caveats: Unsorted PBMC input precluded a conclusive naive versus antigen-experienced comparison.

Then a second PCR, running about 6 to 11 cycles, was carried out with a sample-barcoded 5' primer and a J-beta primer mix. A template-switch adaptor containing 12 random nucleotides labeled each cDNA molecule. TCRdb itself ran the 5' RACE reads through MiXCR, one entry per CDR3 protein. The sample consists of 800,000 to 1,000,000 distinct CDR3 sequences, 45% to 50% of them appearing once. The CDR3 covers 14 residues. In germline, CDR1 is LNHDA, CDR2 SQIVND (reference sequence). The junction had 10 bases not matched to a gene; V was cut back by 9 bases and J by 3 bases. The material sequenced was blood. The chain carries TRBV19 and TRBJ1-1; TRBD1 matches at 7 bases. The source is a young man in good health. CDR3 region: CASQIGTADTEAFF. CDR3 sequence (DNA): TGTGCCAGCCAAATTGGGACAGCGGACACTGAAGCTTTCTTT. The full variable domain, rest sourced from reference TRBV19 and TRBJ1-1, is DGGITQSPKYLFRKEGQNVTLSCEQNLNHDAMYWYRQDPGQGLRLIYYSQIVNDFQKGDIAEGYSVSREKKESFPLTVTSAQKNPTAFYLCASQIGTADTEAFFGQGTRLTVV.